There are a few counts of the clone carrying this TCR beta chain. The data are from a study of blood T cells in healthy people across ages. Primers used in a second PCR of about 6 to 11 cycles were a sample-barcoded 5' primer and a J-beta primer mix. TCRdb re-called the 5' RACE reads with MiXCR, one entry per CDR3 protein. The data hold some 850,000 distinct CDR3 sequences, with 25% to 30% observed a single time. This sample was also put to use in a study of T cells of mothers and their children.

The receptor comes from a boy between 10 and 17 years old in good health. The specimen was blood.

The CDR3 nucleotides are TGCAGTGCTAGAATAGCGGGGGGGAGGGAGACCCAGTACTTC. Its translation is CSARIAGGRETQYF. The genes are TRBV20-1 and TRBJ2-5; 11 bases agree with TRBD2. The CDR3 length is 14 residues. V shed 2 bases, J shed 5 bases, and the junction held 4 bases outside the gene matches. The germline gives CDR1 DFQATT, CDR2 SNEGSKA (reference sequence).